This T cell receptor (beta chain) was retrieved from a study of T cells in Graves' hyperthyroidism and ophthalmopathy. V was clipped by 3 bases and J by 5 bases, with 9 bases between them. The CDR3 spans 13 residues. Germline V gene lookup returns CDR1 KGHDR and CDR2 SFDVKD. This clonotype showed up just a few times. TCR beta CDR3 region amplification was performed from RNA transcripts. When the TCR CDR3 underwent first-round RT-PCR, the HTBI primer set was used. MiXCR was run by TCRdb on the multiplex PCR reads, yielding one entry per CDR3 protein. The sample consists of about 24,000 distinct CDR3 sequences, around 54% of them appearing once. Among the patients, aged 18 to 65, hyperthyroidism was newly diagnosed and had lasted under 2 months.

The receptor was derived from a woman aged 40 to 49 with Graves' hyperthyroidism that later progressed to Graves' ophthalmopathy. The chain employs TRBV24-1 and TRBJ2-5, with no clear D. Source material: blood. CDR3: CATSDPPRETQYF. The DNA for the CDR3 is TGTGCCACCAGTGATCCCCCTCGGGAGACCCAGTACTTC.